The next 26 T cell receptor beta chains were all read from a single sample in a study of cytomegalovirus exposure and HLA in healthy donors. This PCR relied on a set of 60 Vbeta primers and 13 Jbeta primers. Sequencing used immunoSEQ multiplex PCR; TCRdb keeps in-frame clones, though not all of them. The table includes 150,000 to 200,000 clones, around four fifths detected once. Input material: PBMCs. Every receptor here comes from a man between 18 and 29 years old in good health and CMV-seropositive.

V and J are TRBV19 and TRBJ2-7; 10 bases line up with TRBD1. CDR3 length: 12 residues. Trimming at V came to 9 bases and at J to 2 bases, leaving 1 base not matched to a gene. Germline assignment: CDR1 LNHDA and CDR2 SQIVND (reference sequence). The CDR3 coding sequence is TGTGCCAGCGGACAGGGGGCCTACGAGCAGTACTTC. Its protein is CASGQGAYEQYF.

V gene TRBV10-2 combines with J gene TRBJ2-7, with TRBD1 matching 7 bases. This CDR3 spans 15 amino acids. CDR1 and CDR2 from the germline V gene are WSHSY and SAAADI. The junction had 6 bases not matched to a gene; V was cut back by 4 bases and J by 0 bases. The CDR3 nucleotides are TGCGCCAGCAGTGGTACGACAGGGAGCTCCTACGAGCAGTACTTC. This sequence encodes CASSGTTGSSYEQYF.

This chain uses TRBV4-1 with TRBJ2-5; D may be TRBD2 (5 bases). V lost 0 bases and J 0 bases, leaving 17 bases between the germline ends. In germline, CDR1 is MGHRA, CDR2 YSYEKL. The CDR3 is 18 amino acids. DNA for the CDR3: TGCGCCAGCAGCCAAGACTCCCGAGGGCTATCCTACCAAGAGACCCAGTACTTC. Translation gives CASSQDSRGLSYQETQYF.

The rearrangement uses TRBV6-5 and TRBJ2-7; TRBD1 matches at 8 bases. The V gene's germline CDR1 is MNHEY and CDR2 SVGAGI. V gave up 10 bases and J gave up 0 bases; unmatched junction bases: 5. The CDR3 has 13 residues. The CDR3 here is CATRDRSSYEQYF. As DNA, the CDR3 is TGTGCCACCAGGGACAGGAGCTCCTACGAGCAGTACTTC.

The V gene is TRBV27, the J gene TRBJ2-2, with D unclear. CDR1 is MNHEY and CDR2 is SMNVEV in the germline V gene (reference sequence). The CDR3 loop spans 12 amino acids. V was pared by 5 bases and J by 6 bases, with 7 bases between. CDR3 sequence reads: CASSLTAGELFF. The CDR3 DNA reads as TGTGCCAGCAGTCTAACGGCCGGGGAGCTGTTTTTT.

The chain combines TRBV11-3 with TRBJ1-1; D is uncertain. Germline V gene lookup returns CDR1 SGHNT and CDR2 YENEEA. V was shortened by 5 bases and J by 4 bases, with 11 bases between the two germline ends. The CDR3 extends over 13 amino acids. The CDR3 region has the DNA TGTGCCAGCAGCAGGGCAGGAGGCACTGAAGCTTTCTTT. Translated: CASSRAGGTEAFF.

The chain carries TRBV7-3 and TRBJ1-1; no firm D call. CDR1 is SGHTA and CDR2 is FQGTGA in the germline V gene. This CDR3 has 14 amino acids. Trimming left V 1 base short and J 4 bases short, with 10 bases between. The CDR3 reads CASSLMGSGTEAFF. DNA of the CDR3: TGTGCCAGCAGCTTAATGGGGAGCGGCACTGAAGCTTTCTTT.

This chain connects TRBV5-1 to TRBJ2-1; maybe TRBD1 (6 bases). The germline gives CDR1 SGHRS, CDR2 YFSETQ. Trimming removed 0 bases from V and 11 bases from J, with 18 bases in between. CDR3 length: 15 amino acids. CDR3: CASSLAQGHPSQQFF. As DNA, the CDR3 is TGCGCCAGCAGCTTGGCCCAGGGGCACCCTTCTCAGCAGTTCTTC.

This clone was recorded only once. This CDR3 is CASSLVRGHPSGAFF. The CDR3 DNA reads TGTGCCAGCAGTTTAGTACGTGGTCACCCCTCGGGGGCTTTCTTT. V is TRBV28 and J is TRBJ1-1; D unclear. The CDR3 is 15 amino acids. Germline V CDR1 and CDR2: MDHEN, SYDVKM. V dropped 2 bases and J dropped 11 bases, with 21 bases sitting between them.

This clone was found a few times. This chain links TRBV10-3 with TRBJ2-4; tentatively, D is TRBD2 (7 bases). Trimming removed 11 bases at V and 8 bases at J, with 19 bases between. Germline CDR1 and CDR2: ENHRY and SYGVKD. The length of the CDR3 is 13 residues. In DNA form, the CDR3 reads TGTGCCTCAGGGACTGGGGAGGGGGACATTCAGTACTTC. Translated, it gives CASGTGEGDIQYF.

This chain connects TRBV5-4 to TRBJ2-1; D is perhaps TRBD1 (6 bases). This CDR3 is built from 15 residues. Germline V lookup: CDR1 SGHNT, CDR2 YYREEE (reference sequence). The V end lost 5 bases, the J end lost 0 bases, and 12 bases lay between the germline ends. The CDR3: CASSPGQSSYNEQFF. DNA for the CDR3: TGTGCCAGCAGTCCTGGACAGAGCTCCTACAATGAGCAGTTCTTC. The full variable domain, rest sourced from reference TRBV5-4 and TRBJ2-1, is ETGVTQSPTHLIKTRGQQVTLRCSSQSGHNTVSWYQQALGQGPQFIFQYYREEENGRGNFPPRFSGLQFPNYSSELNVNALELDDSALYLCASSPGQSSYNEQFFGPGTRLTVL.

J is TRBJ1-1 and V is TRBV30; D might be TRBD1 (5 bases). The CDR3 is made up of 13 amino acids. Trimming shortened V by 1 base and J by 4 bases, and 10 bases separated the two germline ends. Germline lookup yields CDR1 GTSNPN and CDR2 SVGIG (reference sequence). In DNA form, the CDR3 reads TGTGCCTGGAGTGCGGGGGTTAGCACTGAAGCTTTCTTT. This gives the protein CAWSAGVSTEAFF.

The chain joins TRBV14 to TRBJ1-2; 8 nucleotides line up with TRBD1. Trimming cost V 4 bases and J 8 bases; bases outside gene matches: 6. Germline lookup yields CDR1 SGHDN and CDR2 FVKESK. CDR3 size: 13 residues. The CDR3 DNA reads TGTGCCAGCAGCCCTGGACAGGGAGGCGGCTACACCTTC. Its protein is CASSPGQGGGYTF.

The rearrangement links TRBV11-2 to TRBJ2-1, with TRBD2 matching over 7 bases. The CDR3 loop spans 15 amino acids. V was clipped by 0 bases and J by 6 bases; unmatched bases: 5. CDR1 and CDR2 (germline): SGHAT, FQNNGV. This CDR3 is CASSLERTRTNEQFF. The DNA of the CDR3 is TGTGCCAGCAGCTTAGAGAGGACTAGGACCAATGAGCAGTTCTTC.

This chain uses TRBV9 with TRBJ2-5; a weak D match, TRBD2 (6 bases). CDR3 length: 15 residues. CDR1 and CDR2 from the germline V gene are SGDLS and YYNGEE. Trimming took off 3 bases at V and 5 bases at J, with 17 bases between the two ends. CDR3 nucleotides: TGTGCCAGCAGCGCCCGGACGATGGCGGGGGAGACCCAGTACTTC. Translated, it gives CASSARTMAGETQYF.

This chain uses TRBV19 with TRBJ1-1; 9 positions agree with TRBD1. This CDR3 contains 17 residues. Germline V CDR1 and CDR2: LNHDA, SQIVND (reference sequence). The ends lost 5 bases at V and 6 bases at J; junction bases unmatched: 16. The CDR3, as DNA: TGTGCCAGTAGTCCGGAAACCGGGACAGGGATAAAGGCTGAAGCTTTCTTT. Translation gives CASSPETGTGIKAEAFF.

The rearrangement uses TRBV5-1 and TRBJ1-1; no definite D call. The germline gives CDR1 SGHRS, CDR2 YFSETQ. Between the trimmed V and J ends, which lost 4 bases and 5 bases, there was a span of 6 bases. The CDR3 is 11 amino acids. In nucleotides, the CDR3 is TGCGCCAGCAGCACGGGTACTGAAGCTTTCTTT. Protein: CASSTGTEAFF.

The V gene is TRBV9, the J gene TRBJ2-7; possible D gene TRBD2, 5 bases. Per the germline V gene, CDR1 is SGDLS and CDR2 is YYNGEE. Trimming removed 0 bases at V and 5 bases at J, with 9 bases between. The CDR3 extends over 13 amino acids. CDR3 protein: CASSVGVGDEQYF. DNA for the CDR3: TGTGCCAGCAGCGTAGGAGTCGGGGACGAGCAGTACTTC.

The V call is TRBV4-2, the J call TRBJ2-1; 9 bases are a match to TRBD2. Germline loops: CDR1 LGHNA, CDR2 YNFKEQ. CDR3 length: 17 residues. J lost 7 bases, V lost 1 base, and 11 bases had no gene match. The CDR3 region is CASSQAGGRAGLNEQFF. CDR3 coding DNA: TGTGCCAGCAGCCAAGCTGGCGGGAGGGCCGGGCTGAATGAGCAGTTCTTC.

The CDR3 DNA reads TGTGCCAGCAGTGAACAAAGGGCGGGACGCACAGATACGCAGTATTTT. It is translated as CASSEQRAGRTDTQYF. The chain links TRBV6-1 to TRBJ2-3; tentatively, D is TRBD2 (6 bases). This CDR3 is 16 amino acids long. V dropped 2 bases and J dropped 1 base, with 13 bases sitting between them. CDR1 is MNHNS and CDR2 is SASEGT in the germline V gene.

The V gene is TRBV28, the J gene TRBJ1-1, with D possibly TRBD1 on 5 matching bases. This CDR3 region has 12 residues. CDR1 is MDHEN and CDR2 is SYDVKM in the germline V gene. The V gene lost 3 bases and the J gene lost 5 bases, with 7 bases spanning the gap. The DNA for the CDR3 is TGTGCCAGCAGTTTTTCAGGGACTGAAGCTTTCTTT. Translation: CASSFSGTEAFF.

The chain has TRBV13 and TRBJ2-7; 9 nucleotides line up with TRBD1. Germline V gene data show CDR1 as PRHDT and CDR2 as FYEKMQ (reference sequence). The V gene end was trimmed by 5 bases and the J gene end by 4 bases; junction bases not matched to a gene: 15. The CDR3 has 17 residues. CDR3 bases: TGTGCCAGCAGCACTGGGGACAGGGTAAGACTTAATTACGAGCAGTACTTC. This codes for CASSTGDRVRLNYEQYF.

The chain joins TRBV4-2 to TRBJ2-1; 9 bases align to TRBD2. Germline-derived CDR1 and CDR2 are LGHNA and YNFKEQ. The CDR3 contains 19 residues. Trimming took 0 bases from V and 7 from J; bases not matched to a gene: 16. The CDR3 loop reads CASSQDPVIGGRGSNEQFF. Here the CDR3 DNA reads TGTGCCAGCAGCCAAGATCCGGTGATAGGCGGGAGGGGTAGTAATGAGCAGTTCTTC.

Comment on this clone: Distinct nucleotide sequences in the sample also encode this CDR3. The gene calls are TRBV15 and TRBJ2-7, with 7 positions matching TRBD2. CDR3 length: 13 residues. Germline V gives CDR1 LNHNV, CDR2 YYDKDF (reference sequence). The junction had 6 bases not matched to a gene; V was cut back by 6 bases and J by 4 bases. CDR3 in DNA: TGTGCCACCAGTCCAGGGAGGGGTTACGAGCAGTACTTC. Its protein is CATSPGRGYEQYF.

The V gene is TRBV15, the J gene TRBJ1-5, with TRBD1 matching over 8 bases. V gave up 0 bases and J gave up 7 bases; unmatched junction bases: 8. CDR3 length: 16 amino acids. Germline V gives CDR1 LNHNV, CDR2 YYDKDF (reference sequence). CDR3 protein: CATSRDPGQGGQPQHF. CDR3 nucleotides: TGTGCCACCAGCAGAGATCCTGGACAGGGCGGGCAGCCCCAGCATTTT.

The chain employs TRBV28 and TRBJ1-1, with TRBD1 matching 7 bases. V shed 7 bases and J 6 bases; nucleotides not matched to a gene: 17. This CDR3 is built from 16 residues. Germline values: CDR1 MDHEN, CDR2 SYDVKM. CDR3 DNA sequence: TGTGCCAGCACCAACAATCCCGACAGGGTGGTAGCTGAAGCTTTCTTT. Translating gives CASTNNPDRVVAEAFF.